This TCR beta chain was found in a study of blood T cell repertoires in COVID-19 (dated by TCRdb to between 2020 and 2021). Broadly, across the study: Collaborator samples came from the United States, Italy and Spain and covered acute and convalescent phases of COVID-19. The prospective study material was composed of cDNA or gDNA derived from T cells, B-cell-depleted T cells, or PBMCs. The dataset comprised deeply sampled blood TCRbeta repertoires from subjects exposed to, actively infected with, or recovered from COVID-19. The repertoires were made available in a free public database intended to serve as a resource for research on the immune response to SARS-CoV-2. The samples were drawn from the first 160 participants of the ongoing ImmuneRACE study and from 1,200 or so subjects provided by 6 global collaborators. The sample metadata nearly always contained a de-identified subject ID, COVID-19 status, age in years and sex. Where HLA class I and class II types were available, the types were taken from metadata supplied by the sample provider, not from assay-based typing. Broad study findings and their caveats: How much clinical and demographic metadata was included differed by source and by participant, and the metadata was provided uncurated.

To note about this clone: What this receptor recognizes is not known. Base qualities are not at hand, and no much larger clone is one base apart.

TCRbeta CDR3 regions were amplified from genomic DNA using the immunoSEQ Assay, a bias-controlled multiplex PCR. On the authors' methods: The number of nucleated cells in each sample was estimated by amplification of reference gene primers within the assay. Sequence reads were collapsed and filtered to measure the absolute abundance of every unique TCRbeta CDR3 rearrangement. For each sample, productive Simpson clonality was calculated as the square root of Simpson's diversity index over productive rearrangements. The table was pulled from immuneACCESS by TCRdb, which kept in-frame rearrangements only. Such tables lose some clones; where checked, under half of the loss comes from unresolved V genes, and the rest has no known cause. The V and J calls and clone size are taken from that table; D and trimming were inferred from the DNA. In all, the sample holds about 250,000 clones, and around 86% of those were seen once. The leading ten clones occupy around 1.7% of the sample.

V lost 3 bases and J lost 6 bases, and the count of bases not matched to a germline gene is 10. The CDR3 covers 16 residues, taking in both the cysteine and the phenylalanine. Left in the record is the CDR3 DNA by itself, 48 bases read in frame from the first base. Per the germline V gene, SGHVS is the CDR1 and FQNEAQ is the CDR2. Samples from volunteer blood donors who had recovered from COVID-19 were contributed by a second Seattle source. Each collaborating institution followed its own protocols to collect whole blood in K2EDTA tubes. For TCRbeta analysis, collaborators shipped samples as frozen whole blood, isolated PBMCs, or DNA extracted from either of those sample types.

The source of this sequence is a woman between 55 and 75 years old who had recovered from COVID-19. This sequence uses TRBV7-8 and TRBJ2-2, with 7 bases matching TRBD2. Input material: peripheral blood. The sequence in DNA is TGTGCCAGCAGCTTTTTTAGTGGGGGGGGAGCCGGGGAGCTGTTTTTT. It translates as CASSFFSGGGAGELFF.